The rows below give T cell receptor beta chains drawn from one sample of a study of OX40 agonist ivuxolimab in advanced cancers. Repertoires were generated with immunoSEQ multiplex PCR, while TCRdb's copy carries only in-frame clones and drops some. Of over 95,000 clones listed, 90% to 95% are singletons. The specimen comprised CD4+ or CD8+ T cells sorted from blood, sampled in a trial of the OX40 agonist ivuxolimab. The receptor source for this set is an adult with an advanced solid tumor such as melanoma, head and neck, liver or kidney cancer. The CDR3 runs from the conserved cysteine through the conserved F or W.

J,V,CDR3
TRBJ1-3,TRBV19,CASSPPGTGGFTIYF
TRBJ2-7,TRBV15,CATSRGRGYEQYF
TRBJ1-1,TRBV11-2,CASSLVVGITEAFF
TRBJ2-7,TRBV27,CASSSPSRQGFNEQYF
TRBJ2-5,TRBV2,CASSSGRQGGTQYF
TRBJ2-6,TRBV19,CASSPRVPGANVLTF
TRBJ2-2,TRBV2,CASSDGGFGELFF
TRBJ2-6,TRBV2,CASSSRSSGANVLTF
TRBJ2-7,TRBV27,CASMGVTYEQYF
TRBJ2-6,TRBV7-2,CASSPGRSGANVLTF
TRBJ1-1,TRBV5-1,CASSFEGMNTEAFF
TRBJ2-3,TRBV4-2,CASSQESYISTDTQYF
TRBJ2-3,TRBV9,CASTSGAGDRTDTQYF
TRBJ1-2,TRBV19,CASSQFPRSYTF
TRBJ2-2,TRBV18,CASSPASGRPNTGELFF
TRBJ1-1,TRBV27,CASSLLPGTGVTEAFF
TRBJ1-2,TRBV7-2,CASSFVSQSNYGYTF
TRBJ1-1,TRBV28,CASSLSQNTEAFF
TRBJ2-7,TRBV7-8,CASSSAGGVTVEQYF
TRBJ2-7,TRBV16,CASSQGGTLYEQYF
TRBJ1-2,TRBV7-2,CASSSTPGVYGYTF
TRBJ2-7,TRBV18,CASSPTGLAGSYEQYF
TRBJ1-4,TRBV7-2,CASSPFRGMNEKLFF
TRBJ2-7,TRBV7-2,CASSLASSGGGYVKQYF
TRBJ2-5,TRBV2,CASSGGFGGSEGQYF